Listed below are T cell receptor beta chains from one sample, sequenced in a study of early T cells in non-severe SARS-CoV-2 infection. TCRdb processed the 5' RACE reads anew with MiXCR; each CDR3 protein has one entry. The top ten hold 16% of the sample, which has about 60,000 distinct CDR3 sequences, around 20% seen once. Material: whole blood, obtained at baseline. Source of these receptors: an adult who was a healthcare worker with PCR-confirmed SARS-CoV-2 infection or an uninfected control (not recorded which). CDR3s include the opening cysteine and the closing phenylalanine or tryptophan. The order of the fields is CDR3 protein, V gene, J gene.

CASSQVLWETQYF	TRBV14	TRBJ2-5
CATAIEVITEAFF	TRBV15	TRBJ1-1
CASSWGQADF	TRBV2	TRBJ1-1
CASSIFSADEQFF	TRBV19	TRBJ2-1
CAFEGSAEKLFF	TRBV30	TRBJ1-4
CASSHSGGEGSPLHF	TRBV4-1	TRBJ1-6
CAISSNGVPNEQFF	TRBV10-3	TRBJ2-1
CASSQVLGGNQPQHF	TRBV3-1	TRBJ1-5
CASSSDTWEGNTIYF	TRBV7-9	TRBJ1-3
CSARDILGRDTDTQYF	TRBV20-1	TRBJ2-3
CASSETLRTSGEIYSNQPQHF	TRBV6-1	TRBJ1-5
CSALVNQETQYF	TRBV20-1	TRBJ2-5
CASSQPNEKLFF	TRBV3-1	TRBJ1-4
CASSDQRNYGYTF	TRBV2	TRBJ1-2
CASSLPRQLEETQYF	TRBV7-9	TRBJ2-5
CASSPGPSSRGYSPLHF	TRBV7-2	TRBJ1-6
CASSLRGNTDTQYF	TRBV7-9	TRBJ2-3
CASSQSPGSTDTQYF	TRBV3-1	TRBJ2-3
CASSPGGGNSPLHF	TRBV18	TRBJ1-6
CSARSGGEETQYF	TRBV20-1	TRBJ2-5
CASRSGIAADTGELFF	TRBV12-3/TRBV12-4	TRBJ2-2
CASSLGRPSNEQYF	TRBV13	TRBJ2-7
CASSEVTEGNIQYF	TRBV6-1	TRBJ2-4
CASSFSGEWSYNEQFF	TRBV11-2	TRBJ2-1
CASSKGLVSTNEKLFF	TRBV21-1	TRBJ1-4
CSVRPRMETQYF	TRBV20-1	TRBJ2-5
CASAVAGGSTDTQYF	TRBV4-2	TRBJ2-3
CAWSVRQGNEQFF	TRBV30	TRBJ2-1
CASSQDWSYEQYF	TRBV4-1	TRBJ2-7
CASSLGRASSEAFF	TRBV7-8	TRBJ1-1
CASSLVGIGETQYF	TRBV7-9	TRBJ2-5
CASSLMDRSYNEQFF	TRBV4-1	TRBJ2-1
CSARDHTGGETEAFF	TRBV20-1	TRBJ1-1
CASSLVPGSQFF	TRBV5-8	TRBJ2-1
CASSLSDGSYEQYF	TRBV27	TRBJ2-7
CASSLEGGINSPLHF	TRBV7-9	TRBJ1-6
CASSAGQGGGTEAFF	TRBV7-9	TRBJ1-1